Below are 30 T cell receptor beta chains sequenced from a single sample in a study of cytomegalovirus exposure and HLA in healthy donors. Primers included in the PCR were 60 Vbeta and 13 Jbeta primers. Data came from immunoSEQ multiplex PCR; TCRdb stores just in-frame clones and leaves some out. The data contain about 200,000 clones, over 75% of them singletons. Material for sequencing was PBMCs. The receptors derive from a woman aged 45-65 years in good health and CMV-seronegative.

The CDR3 DNA sequence: TGTGCCAGCAGTGGAGAAAGTCAGCCCCAGCATTTT. Its translation is CASSGESQPQHF. The rearrangement uses TRBV2 and TRBJ1-5, with D unresolved. V gave up 4 bases and J gave up 6 bases, with 7 bases separating them. The CDR3 sequence is 12 residues long. Germline V lookup: CDR1 SNHLY, CDR2 FYNNEI.

This clone has only a few counts. The chain is built from TRBV28 and TRBJ2-7; 12 nucleotides agree with TRBD2. The length of the CDR3 is 14 residues. CDR1 is MDHEN, CDR2 SYDVKM, per germline. J lost 7 bases, V lost 5 bases, and 6 bases had no gene match. DNA of the CDR3: TGTGCCAGCAGTGTACTAGCGGGAGGACGGGAGCAGTACTTC. This gives the protein CASSVLAGGREQYF. Complete variable domain (other parts from reference TRBV28 and TRBJ2-7): DVKVTQSSRYLVKRTGEKVFLECVQDMDHENMFWYRQDPGLGLRLIYFSYDVKMKEKGDIPEGYSVSREKKERFSLILESASTNQTSMYLCASSVLAGGREQYFGPGTRLTVT.

This clone was seen a single time. This sequence joins TRBV7-9 and TRBJ1-1; D not certain. Germline CDR1 and CDR2: SEHNR and FQNEAQ (reference sequence). The CDR3 spans 16 residues. V lost 6 bases and J 0 bases, leaving 17 bases between the germline ends. The CDR3, as DNA: TGTGCCAGCAGGCCCCCAGGTCTGAGGGTGAACACTGAAGCTTTCTTT. Translated, it gives CASRPPGLRVNTEAFF.

This clone showed up just once. The J gene is TRBJ2-1, the V gene TRBV7-3, with D uncertain. Germline V lookup: CDR1 SGHTA, CDR2 FQGTGA. Deletions cut 0 bases from V and 3 bases from J, with 9 bases between. This CDR3 has 15 amino acids. CDR3 DNA sequence: TGTGCCAGCAGCTTAACCCCCGCTAGCTACAATGAGCAGTTCTTC. Residues: CASSLTPASYNEQFF.

The chain employs TRBV6-5 and TRBJ2-7, with 7 bases matching TRBD1. The junction had 11 bases not matched to a gene; V was cut back by 6 bases and J by 3 bases. Germline CDR1 MNHEY, CDR2 SVGAGI. The CDR3 is 15 residues long. CDR3 in amino acids: CASRPIRDSFYEQYF. The DNA for the CDR3 is TGTGCCAGCAGGCCCATAAGGGACAGCTTCTACGAGCAGTACTTC.

J is TRBJ1-2 and V is TRBV7-6; 11 nucleotides align to TRBD1. Germline trimming cut 5 bases from V and 7 bases from J; bases unmatched to any gene: 9. The CDR3 extends over 15 amino acids. Germline values: CDR1 SGHVS, CDR2 FNYEAQ. CDR3 sequence (DNA): TGTGCCAGCAGCGCATTAGGACAGGGGGCGCGTGGCTACACCTTC. This encodes CASSALGQGARGYTF.

This clone was seen only a few times. V gene TRBV5-8 combines with J gene TRBJ2-3; 7 positions match TRBD2. CDR1 and CDR2 (germline): SGHTS, YDEGEE. The CDR3 is 15 amino acids. V dropped 1 base and J dropped 2; count of bases not matched to a gene: 4. CDR3 in amino acids: CASSLLAENTDTQYF. CDR3 nucleotides: TGTGCCAGCAGCTTGCTAGCGGAAAACACAGATACGCAGTATTTT.

The CDR3 reads CATSIRLDQETQYF. The CDR3 DNA reads as TGTGCCACCAGCATAAGACTAGACCAAGAGACCCAGTACTTC. The chain couples TRBV15 to TRBJ2-5; perhaps TRBD2 as D (6 bases). The germline CDR1 and CDR2 sequences are LNHNV and YYDKDF (reference sequence). With 4 bases removed from V and 0 bases from J, the gap between germline ends came to 9 bases. The CDR3 extends over 14 amino acids.

This chain connects TRBV5-6 to TRBJ1-1; D gene unclear. Trimming removed 0 bases at V and 0 bases at J, with 15 bases between. The germline V gene has CDR1 SGHDT and CDR2 YYEEEE. The length of the CDR3 is 17 residues. This chain's CDR3 is CASSLGHPGLMNTEAFF. The CDR3 DNA follows: TGTGCCAGCAGCTTGGGACACCCAGGCCTCATGAACACTGAAGCTTTCTTT.

The chain carries TRBV6-5 and TRBJ1-5; tentatively, D is TRBD1 (6 bases). The V gene's germline CDR1 is MNHEY and CDR2 SVGAGI. CDR3 length: 15 residues. V lost 0 bases, J lost 5 bases, and 11 bases lay in between. CDR3 residues: CASSYSRGGHQPQHF. In DNA, the CDR3 is TGTGCCAGCAGTTACTCAAGGGGGGGCCATCAGCCCCAGCATTTT.

The chain is built from TRBV20-1 and TRBJ2-1, with TRBD2 as a possible D gene (5 bases). Deletions cut 6 bases from V and 9 bases from J, with 9 bases between. Germline CDR1 and CDR2: DFQATT and SNEGSKA (reference sequence). This CDR3 is 10 amino acids long. The CDR3 spells CSASRGEQFF. Here the CDR3 DNA reads TGCAGTGCCAGCCGGGGTGAGCAGTTCTTC.

The DNA of the CDR3 is TGCGCCAGCAGCACTAGCGGGAGGCTCTACGAGCAGTACTTC. It specifies CASSTSGRLYEQYF. This chain uses TRBV5-1 with TRBJ2-7; 12 bases are shared with TRBD2. This CDR3 comprises 14 residues. Germline V CDR1 and CDR2: SGHRS, YFSETQ. After removal of 4 bases from V and 3 bases from J, the junction contained 2 bases not matched to a gene.

The chain couples TRBV7-3 to TRBJ2-5; 13 bases fit TRBD2. In germline, CDR1 is SGHTA, CDR2 FQGTGA. V was pared by 5 bases and J by 5 bases, with 2 bases of the junction left unmatched. The CDR3 runs 14 residues. The chain's CDR3 is CASSRTSGSETQYF. The CDR3 bases are TGTGCCAGCAGCAGGACTAGCGGGAGTGAGACCCAGTACTTC.

The gene calls are TRBV27 and TRBJ2-5; TRBD1 might be the D (5 bases). The J call may be faulty, since TRBJ2-7 better matches the DNA end. CDR1 is MNHEY and CDR2 is SMNVEV in the germline V gene (reference sequence). The CDR3 loop spans 13 amino acids. CDR3 region: CASRPRETYEQYF. CDR3 bases: TGTGCCAGCAGACCCAGGGAAACCTACGAGCAGTACTTC.

The chain recombines TRBV28 with TRBJ1-2; D not certain. The V gene's germline CDR1 is MDHEN and CDR2 SYDVKM. The length of the CDR3 is 13 residues. V lost 2 bases to trimming and J lost 4 bases, with 8 bases between them. DNA for the CDR3: TGTGCCAGCAGTTTACAACAATCCTATGGCTACACCTTC. Its protein product is CASSLQQSYGYTF.

This clone came up a few times. V usage is TRBV4-3 and J usage is TRBJ2-2, with TRBD2 matching over 8 bases. Germline CDR1 is LGHNA and CDR2 is YSLEER. The V segment lost 2 bases and the J segment 7 bases; nucleotides outside the gene matches: 9. CDR3 length: 16 residues. CDR3 coding DNA: TGCGCCAGCAGCCAAAGTGGCGGGAGGAACGACGGGGAGCTGTTTTTT. Encoded protein: CASSQSGGRNDGELFF.

The chain is built from TRBV18 and TRBJ1-1, with 7 nucleotides matching TRBD1. Germline V gene sequence: CDR1 KGHSH, CDR2 LQKENI. The CDR3 sequence is 14 residues long. V was clipped by 4 bases and J by 7 bases; unmatched bases: 9. The CDR3 region is CASSQSGTAFEAFF. DNA of the CDR3: TGTGCCAGCTCACAATCCGGGACAGCCTTTGAAGCTTTCTTT.

This chain joins TRBV19 and TRBJ1-5, with 10 nucleotides matching TRBD1. This CDR3 is 18 amino acids long. V lost 3 bases, J lost 3 bases, and 11 bases stayed unmatched. Per the germline V gene, CDR1 is LNHDA and CDR2 is SQIVND (reference sequence). The CDR3 DNA reads TGTGCCAGTAGTATCGGGACAGGGGCCTCCCGCCCCAATCAGCCCCAGCATTTT. Residues: CASSIGTGASRPNQPQHF. The full variable domain, in which reference TRBV19 and TRBJ1-5 provide the parts outside the CDR3, is DGGITQSPKYLFRKEGQNVTLSCEQNLNHDAMYWYRQDPGQGLRLIYYSQIVNDFQKGDIAEGYSVSREKKESFPLTVTSAQKNPTAFYLCASSIGTGASRPNQPQHFGDGTRLSIL.

Comment on this clone: The same CDR3 is also encoded by other DNA sequences in this sample. The rearrangement uses TRBV18 and TRBJ1-1, with 9 bases lining up with TRBD1. Germline trimming cut 4 bases from V and 4 bases from J; bases unmatched to any gene: 1. Germline V gene lookup returns CDR1 KGHSH and CDR2 LQKENI. The CDR3 consists of 13 residues. CDR3 in amino acids: CASSQGQGTEAFF. CDR3 DNA sequence: TGTGCCAGCTCACAGGGACAGGGCACTGAAGCTTTCTTT. The variable domain in full, with the rest retrieved from reference TRBV18 and TRBJ1-1, is NAGVMQNPRHLVRRRGQEARLRCSPMKGHSHVYWYRQLPEEGLKFMVYLQKENIIDESGMPKERFSAEFPKEGPSILRIQQVVRGDSAAYFCASSQGQGTEAFFGQGTRLTVV.

The rearrangement uses TRBV18 and TRBJ1-1; D gene ambiguous. Germline V CDR1 and CDR2: KGHSH, LQKENI. V was cut by 4 bases and J by 0 bases, with 21 bases left in between. The length of the CDR3 is 18 residues. The CDR3 here is CASSRLDTEGAMNTEAFF. Written as DNA, the CDR3 is TGTGCCAGCTCACGGTTAGACACCGAAGGCGCTATGAACACTGAAGCTTTCTTT. The complete variable domain, with remaining parts taken from reference TRBV18 and TRBJ1-1, reads NAGVMQNPRHLVRRRGQEARLRCSPMKGHSHVYWYRQLPEEGLKFMVYLQKENIIDESGMPKERFSAEFPKEGPSILRIQQVVRGDSAAYFCASSRLDTEGAMNTEAFFGQGTRLTVV.

The rearrangement joins TRBV19 to TRBJ1-2; D perhaps matches TRBD1 (5 bases). V dropped 9 bases and J dropped 0 bases, with 14 bases sitting between them. Germline values: CDR1 LNHDA, CDR2 SQIVND (reference sequence). The CDR3 covers 14 residues. CDR3 protein: CASLGGEANYGYTF. The CDR3 DNA is TGTGCCAGCCTGGGGGGGGAAGCTAACTATGGCTACACCTTC.

The chain is built from TRBV6-1 and TRBJ1-5; D possibly corresponds to TRBD1 (5 bases). Germline V gene sequence: CDR1 MNHNS, CDR2 SASEGT. The V gene lost 8 bases and the J gene lost 11 bases, with 13 bases spanning the gap. The CDR3 is 11 amino acids. CDR3 sequence (DNA): TGTGCCAGCGCAGGGTCACAGGCCCAGCATTTT. This encodes CASAGSQAQHF.

The V gene is TRBV2, the J gene TRBJ1-4; no reliable D call. Germline V gene data show CDR1 as SNHLY and CDR2 as FYNNEI. V lost 4 bases and J 5 bases, leaving 11 bases between the germline ends. The CDR3 loop spans 14 amino acids. The CDR3 region is CASSGGRRNEKLFF. CDR3 DNA sequence: TGTGCCAGCAGTGGCGGGAGACGCAATGAAAAACTGTTTTTT.

A single count supports this clone. This rearrangement joins TRBV7-7 to TRBJ2-5; D unresolved. CDR1 and CDR2 from the germline V gene are SSHAT and FNYEAQ (reference sequence). CDR3 length: 14 residues. V was trimmed by 2 bases and J by 7 bases, leaving 14 bases between them. The CDR3 region is CASSLPQLVGTQYF. DNA for the CDR3: TGTGCCAGCAGCTTACCCCAGCTAGTTGGGACCCAGTACTTC.

The chain links TRBV28 to TRBJ2-1, with D perhaps TRBD1 (5 bases). V gave up 2 bases and J gave up 8 bases, with 22 bases separating them. This CDR3 is built from 17 residues. Germline V CDR1 and CDR2: MDHEN, SYDVKM. The CDR3 loop is CASSLIGRARRSDEQFF. The CDR3 nucleotides read TGTGCCAGCAGTTTAATCGGCAGGGCTCGAAGATCGGATGAGCAGTTCTTC. Complete variable domain (other parts from reference TRBV28 and TRBJ2-1): DVKVTQSSRYLVKRTGEKVFLECVQDMDHENMFWYRQDPGLGLRLIYFSYDVKMKEKGDIPEGYSVSREKKERFSLILESASTNQTSMYLCASSLIGRARRSDEQFFGPGTRLTVL.

The DNA of the CDR3 is TGTGCCAGCAGTAGGCAGGGACTAGTCGGAGAGCAGTACTTC. Its translation is CASSRQGLVGEQYF. The V call is TRBV2, the J call TRBJ2-7; 8 nucleotides align to TRBD2. Germline V gene lookup returns CDR1 SNHLY and CDR2 FYNNEI. The CDR3 runs 14 residues. The V gene end was trimmed by 5 bases and the J gene end by 7 bases; junction bases not matched to a gene: 10.

The rearrangement links TRBV29-1 to TRBJ2-3; TRBD2 agrees at 7 bases. The CDR3 totals 13 residues. Germline V gives CDR1 SQVTM, CDR2 ANQGSEA. With 4 bases clipped from V and 4 bases from J, the junction kept 5 bases outside the gene matches. This chain's CDR3 is CSVAGGGSDTQYF. CDR3 bases: TGCAGCGTTGCGGGAGGCGGCTCAGATACGCAGTATTTT.

The chain has TRBV6-1 and TRBJ2-1, with TRBD2 matching over 8 bases. Losses at the gene ends were 7 bases for V and 1 base for J; bases not matched to a gene: 6. The CDR3 totals 15 residues. From germline, CDR1 is MNHNS and CDR2 SASEGT. CDR3 nucleotides: TGTGCCAGCAAAGGAGCGGGAGAGTCCTACAATGAGCAGTTCTTC. Protein sequence: CASKGAGESYNEQFF.

The chain combines TRBV5-6 with TRBJ2-1; D perhaps matches TRBD2 (6 bases). This CDR3 has 17 residues. V shed 0 bases and J shed 0 bases, with 13 bases lying between them. Germline CDR1 is SGHDT and CDR2 is YYEEEE. CDR3 residues: CASSLVGRLSSYNEQFF. Written as DNA, the CDR3 is TGTGCCAGCAGCTTGGTAGGGAGGCTTAGCTCCTACAATGAGCAGTTCTTC.

The DNA of the CDR3 is TGTGCCAGCAGCGCACCATACCAGGGCACTGAAGCTTTCTTT. Translation gives CASSAPYQGTEAFF. The rearrangement links TRBV7-2 to TRBJ1-1; D may be TRBD1 (5 bases). The CDR3 length is 14 residues. Deletions cut 5 bases from V and 4 bases from J, with 14 bases between. Per germline, CDR1 SGHTA and CDR2 FQGNSA.